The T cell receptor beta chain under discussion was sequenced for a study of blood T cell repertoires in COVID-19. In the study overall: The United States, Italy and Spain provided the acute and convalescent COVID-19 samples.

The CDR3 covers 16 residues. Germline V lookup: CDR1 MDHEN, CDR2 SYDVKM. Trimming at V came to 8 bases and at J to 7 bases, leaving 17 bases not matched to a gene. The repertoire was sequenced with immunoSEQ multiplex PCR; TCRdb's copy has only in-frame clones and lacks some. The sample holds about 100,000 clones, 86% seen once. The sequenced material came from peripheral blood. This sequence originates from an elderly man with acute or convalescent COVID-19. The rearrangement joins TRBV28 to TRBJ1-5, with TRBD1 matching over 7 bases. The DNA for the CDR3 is TGTGCCAGCTCCGAGGTGGGACAGAGGCTGTCCCAGCCCCAGCATTTT. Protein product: CASSEVGQRLSQPQHF. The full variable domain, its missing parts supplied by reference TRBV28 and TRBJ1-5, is DVKVTQSSRYLVKRTGEKVFLECVQDMDHENMFWYRQDPGLGLRLIYFSYDVKMKEKGDIPEGYSVSREKKERFSLILESASTNQTSMYLCASSEVGQRLSQPQHFGDGTRLSIL.